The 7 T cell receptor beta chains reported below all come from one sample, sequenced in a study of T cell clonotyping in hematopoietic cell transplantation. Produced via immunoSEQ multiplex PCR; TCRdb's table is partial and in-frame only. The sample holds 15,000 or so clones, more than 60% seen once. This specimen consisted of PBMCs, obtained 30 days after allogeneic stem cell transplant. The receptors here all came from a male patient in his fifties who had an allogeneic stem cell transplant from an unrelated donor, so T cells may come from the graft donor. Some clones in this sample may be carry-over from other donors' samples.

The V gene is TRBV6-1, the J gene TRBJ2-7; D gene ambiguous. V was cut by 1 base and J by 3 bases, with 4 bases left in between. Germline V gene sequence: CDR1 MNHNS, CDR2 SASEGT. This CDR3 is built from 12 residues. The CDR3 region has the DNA TGTGCCAGCAGTGAAGTCTACTACGAGCAGTACTTC. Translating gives CASSEVYYEQYF.

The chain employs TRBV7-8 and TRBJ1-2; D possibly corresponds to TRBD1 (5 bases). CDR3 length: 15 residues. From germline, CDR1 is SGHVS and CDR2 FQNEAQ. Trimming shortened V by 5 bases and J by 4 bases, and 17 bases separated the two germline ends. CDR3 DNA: TGTGCCAGCAGCCCCAACGCCGGGGGTGGCTATGGCTACACCTTC. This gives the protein CASSPNAGGGYGYTF.

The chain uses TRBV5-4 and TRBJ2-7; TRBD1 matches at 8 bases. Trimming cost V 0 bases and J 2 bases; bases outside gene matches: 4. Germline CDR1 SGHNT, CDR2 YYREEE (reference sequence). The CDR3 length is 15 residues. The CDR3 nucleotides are TGTGCCAGCAGCTTGGTCAGGGGGCAGGCCTACGAGCAGTACTTC. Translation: CASSLVRGQAYEQYF.

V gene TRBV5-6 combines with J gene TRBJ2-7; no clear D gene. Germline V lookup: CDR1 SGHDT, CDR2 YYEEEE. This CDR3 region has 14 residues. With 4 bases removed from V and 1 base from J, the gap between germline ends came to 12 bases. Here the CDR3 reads CASSALALSYEQYF. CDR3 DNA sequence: TGTGCCAGCAGCGCGCTTGCGCTTTCCTACGAGCAGTACTTC.

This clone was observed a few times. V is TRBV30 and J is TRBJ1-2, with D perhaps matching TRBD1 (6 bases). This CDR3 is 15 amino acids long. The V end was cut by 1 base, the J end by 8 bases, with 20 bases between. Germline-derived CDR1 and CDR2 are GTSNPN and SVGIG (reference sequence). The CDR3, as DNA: TGTGCCTGGAGTGCGGGCAGGGGCAGGAGTTCGGGCTACACCTTC. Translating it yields CAWSAGRGRSSGYTF. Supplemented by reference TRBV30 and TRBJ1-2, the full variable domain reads SQTIHQWPATLVQPVGSPLSLECTVEGTSNPNLYWYRQAAGRGLQLLFYSVGIGQISSEVPQNLSASRPQDRQFILSSKKLLLSDSGFYLCAWSAGRGRSSGYTFGSGTRLTVV.

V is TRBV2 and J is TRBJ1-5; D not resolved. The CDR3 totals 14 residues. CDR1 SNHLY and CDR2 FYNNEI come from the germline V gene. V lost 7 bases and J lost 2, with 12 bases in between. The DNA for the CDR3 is TGTGCCAGCACTAATTCAGTTGGCAATCAGCCCCAGCATTTT. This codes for CASTNSVGNQPQHF.

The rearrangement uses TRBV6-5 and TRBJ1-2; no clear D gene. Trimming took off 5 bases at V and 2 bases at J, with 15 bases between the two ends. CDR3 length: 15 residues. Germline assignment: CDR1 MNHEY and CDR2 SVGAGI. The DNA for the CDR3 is TGTGCCAGCAGTGTGCTGGGAGCCTTGAACTATGGCTACACCTTC. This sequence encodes CASSVLGALNYGYTF.